This TCR beta chain was sequenced for a study of T cell changes during pregnancy in multiple sclerosis. The CDR3 totals 14 residues. Germline V gene data show CDR1 as SGDLS and CDR2 as YYNGEE. Trimming removed 4 bases from V and 8 bases from J, with 16 bases in between. Profiling relied on immunoSEQ multiplex PCR, and the TCRdb table lists in-frame clones only, not all of them. In the table there are approximately 22,000 clones, approximately 86% of which are singletons. This TCR was recovered from a female donor in good health, enrolled as a control in a pregnancy study. The rearrangement uses TRBV9 and TRBJ2-1, with a weak D call TRBD1 (5 bases). The sequencing here drew on CD8+ T cells from peripheral blood mononuclear cells, taken in the first trimester of pregnancy. This CDR3 reads CASSIRLQGDEQFF. CDR3 nucleotides: TGTGCCAGCAGCATTCGACTTCAAGGGGATGAGCAGTTCTTC.